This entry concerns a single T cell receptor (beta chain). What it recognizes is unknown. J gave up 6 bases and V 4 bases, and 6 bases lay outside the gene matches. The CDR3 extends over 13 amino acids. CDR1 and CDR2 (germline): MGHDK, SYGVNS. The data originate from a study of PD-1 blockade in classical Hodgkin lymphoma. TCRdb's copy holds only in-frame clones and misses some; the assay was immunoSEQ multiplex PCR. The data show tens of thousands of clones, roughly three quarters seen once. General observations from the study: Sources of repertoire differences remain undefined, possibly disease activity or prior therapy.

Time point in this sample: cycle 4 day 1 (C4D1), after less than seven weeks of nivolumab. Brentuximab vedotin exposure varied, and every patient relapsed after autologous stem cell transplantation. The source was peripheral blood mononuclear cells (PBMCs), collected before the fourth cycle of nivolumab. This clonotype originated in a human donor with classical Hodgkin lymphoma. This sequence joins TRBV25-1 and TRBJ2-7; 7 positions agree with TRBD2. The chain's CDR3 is CASSVGGTSEQYF. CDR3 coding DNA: TGTGCCAGCAGTGTGGGGGGGACTTCCGAGCAGTACTTC.